A single sample is the source of the 23 T cell receptor beta chains below, sequenced in a study of blood T cell repertoires in COVID-19 (dated by TCRdb to about 2020). The method was the immunoSEQ multiplex PCR assay. As stored in TCRdb, this immuneACCESS dataset retains in-frame rearrangements with V and J assigned. A fraction of the clones does not appear; measured against another copy, unresolved V genes explain less than half of the discrepancy, and the remainder lacks a known reason. Counted in this sample were approximately 240,000 clones; approximately 84% of them appeared once. The ten largest clones represent around 2.9% of the sample. Sequencing was done on a sample of peripheral blood. Receptor source: a man between 50 and 59 years old who had recovered from COVID-19.

The V and J genes are TRBV12-2 and TRBJ2-1; no DNA check was done on the table's D call, TRBD2. TRBV12-2 constitutes a pseudogene. The CDR3 runs to 16 residues. The CDR3: CASRLVTSGSYNEQFF. Written as DNA, the CDR3 is TGTGCAAGTCGCTTAGTTACTAGCGGGAGCTACAATGAGCAGTTCTTC.

The chain has TRBV7-8 and TRBJ1-2; 7 nucleotides line up with TRBD1. From germline, CDR1 is SGHVS and CDR2 FQNEAQ. The length of the CDR3 is 13 residues. The V and J ends lost 6 bases and 8 bases, in that order; junction bases with no gene match: 9. The CDR3 nucleotides read TGTGCCAGCAGTCCTGACAGGGCGGGCGGCTACACCTTC. Translating gives CASSPDRAGGYTF.

This clone was detected only once. The V and J genes are TRBV5-1 and TRBJ1-4; no firm D call. Deletions cut 2 bases from V and 3 bases from J, with 8 bases between. This CDR3 has 14 amino acids. Germline CDR1 and CDR2: SGHRS and YFSETQ. The CDR3 nucleotides read TGCGCCAGCAGCTTCGCATCGGCTAATGAAAAACTGTTTTTT. Protein sequence: CASSFASANEKLFF.

CDR3 amino acids: CASSQIQGKETQYF. DNA of the CDR3: TGTGCCAGCAGCCAAATACAGGGGAAAGAGACCCAGTACTTC. The gene calls are TRBV14 and TRBJ2-5; 7 bases are a match to TRBD1. The V and J ends lost 2 bases and 3 bases, in that order; junction bases with no gene match: 3. The CDR3 sequence is 14 residues long. The V gene's germline CDR1 is SGHDN and CDR2 FVKESK.

The V call is TRBV27, the J call TRBJ1-1; D not certain. CDR1 is MNHEY, CDR2 SMNVEV, per germline (reference sequence). V lost 8 bases and J lost 0, with 19 bases in between. The CDR3 consists of 16 residues. The CDR3 sequence is CASSKRSTRVNTEAFF. CDR3 nucleotides: TGTGCCAGCTCTAAACGGTCCACTAGGGTGAACACTGAAGCTTTCTTT.

The chain carries TRBV5-1 and TRBJ1-2, with D maybe TRBD1 (6 bases). V was clipped by 1 base and J by 6 bases, with 13 bases between them. Germline CDR1 SGHRS, CDR2 YFSETQ. The CDR3 runs 14 residues. The CDR3 sequence is CASSLNRVEDGYTF. The CDR3 DNA is TGCGCCAGCAGCTTGAACAGGGTCGAAGATGGCTACACCTTC. The full variable domain, rest sourced from reference TRBV5-1 and TRBJ1-2, is KAGVTQTPRYLIKTRGQQVTLSCSPISGHRSVSWYQQTPGQGLQFLFEYFSETQRNKGNFPGRFSGRQFSNSRSEMNVSTLELGDSALYLCASSLNRVEDGYTFGSGTRLTVV.

V is TRBV19 and J is TRBJ2-1; 9 bases map to TRBD1. The length of the CDR3 is 15 residues. Germline assignment: CDR1 LNHDA and CDR2 SQIVND (reference sequence). Trimming took 5 bases from V and 7 from J; bases not matched to a gene: 9. The CDR3: CASSVPGQGGNEQFF. CDR3 bases: TGTGCCAGTAGTGTTCCGGGACAGGGCGGGAATGAGCAGTTCTTC.

The J gene is TRBJ1-1, the V gene TRBV28; D ambiguous. The germline V gene has CDR1 MDHEN and CDR2 SYDVKM. CDR3 size: 15 residues. V was pared by 6 bases and J by 0 bases, with 14 bases between. The CDR3 here is CASSISEIMNTEAFF. For the CDR3, the DNA is TGTGCCAGCAGCATTTCAGAAATTATGAACACTGAAGCTTTCTTT.

The chain carries TRBV28 and TRBJ2-3; 9 bases line up with TRBD2. With 2 bases clipped from V and 3 bases from J, the junction kept 9 bases outside the gene matches. Germline V gives CDR1 MDHEN, CDR2 SYDVKM. This CDR3 has 17 residues. In DNA form, the CDR3 reads TGTGCCAGCAGTTTACAGGTACTAGCGGGTATTACAGATACGCAGTATTTT. Its protein is CASSLQVLAGITDTQYF.

This chain links TRBV15 with TRBJ2-5; 7 bases are shared with TRBD2. V shed 0 bases, J shed 1 base, and the junction held 8 bases outside the gene matches. The CDR3 has 17 amino acids. Germline CDR1 and CDR2: LNHNV and YYDKDF (reference sequence). CDR3 coding DNA: TGTGCCACCAGCAGAGATTTCGCGGGAGACTCCCAAGAGACCCAGTACTTC. Amino acids: CATSRDFAGDSQETQYF.

The chain uses TRBV28 and TRBJ2-2; 16 bases agree with TRBD2. After removal of 5 bases from V and 8 bases from J, the junction contained 11 bases not matched to a gene. Per germline, CDR1 MDHEN and CDR2 SYDVKM. This CDR3 region has 18 residues. The CDR3 protein is CASSPSGTSGRAIGELFF. CDR3 in DNA: TGTGCCAGCAGTCCATCCGGGACTAGCGGGAGGGCCATAGGGGAGCTGTTTTTT.

This clone was picked up one time. The chain is built from TRBV28 and TRBJ2-1; weak D call: TRBD1 (6 bases). Trimming pared 7 bases from V and 0 bases from J, leaving 10 bases between. The CDR3 runs 14 residues. Germline V lookup: CDR1 MDHEN, CDR2 SYDVKM. In DNA, the CDR3 is TGTGCCAGCAAGGACAGCAGCTCCTACAATGAGCAGTTCTTC. Amino acid sequence: CASKDSSSYNEQFF.

V usage is TRBV19 and J usage is TRBJ1-2; 12 nucleotides line up with TRBD1. The ends lost 2 bases at V and 0 bases at J; junction bases unmatched: 4. The germline V gene encodes CDR1 LNHDA and CDR2 SQIVND (reference sequence). CDR3 length: 17 amino acids. CDR3 nucleotides: TGTGCCAGTAGTATACTGGGGACAGGGGGCCCTAACTATGGCTACACCTTC. Its translation: CASSILGTGGPNYGYTF.

This CDR3 reads CASSQPSQTTRGYNSPLHF. The CDR3 DNA reads as TGTGCCAGCAGCCAACCATCCCAGACAACTCGGGGGTATAATTCACCCCTCCACTTT. The rearrangement uses TRBV3-1 (or the pseudogene TRBV3-2) and TRBJ1-6, with D maybe TRBD1 (5 bases). CDR3 length: 19 residues. V dropped 2 bases and J dropped 4 bases, with 21 bases sitting between them. From germline, CDR1 is LGHDT and CDR2 YNNKEL (reference sequence).

The J gene is TRBJ1-2, the V gene TRBV11-2; TRBD1 matches at 7 bases. V was pared by 5 bases and J by 6 bases, with 6 bases of the junction left unmatched. The CDR3 has 13 amino acids. Germline V gene lookup returns CDR1 SGHAT and CDR2 FQNNGV. The CDR3 coding sequence is TGTGCCAGCAGCCTAAAGGGGGCTAATGGCTACACCTTC. Its translation: CASSLKGANGYTF.

This chain connects TRBV7-2 to TRBJ2-5; 9 bases are shared with TRBD2. J lost 4 bases, V lost 3 bases, and 3 bases had no gene match. The CDR3 totals 14 residues. CDR1 SGHTA and CDR2 FQGNSA come from the germline V gene. The CDR3 DNA reads TGTGCCAGCAGCTTTGGCGGGGGGGGAGAGACCCAGTACTTC. Residues: CASSFGGGGETQYF.

This clone occurred once. V gene TRBV28 combines with J gene TRBJ2-1; D is undetermined. Germline V gene data show CDR1 as MDHEN and CDR2 as SYDVKM. Trimming took 2 bases from V and 0 from J, leaving 8 bases between them. The CDR3 sequence is 15 residues long. CDR3 loop: CASSLNSDSYNEQFF. CDR3 sequence (DNA): TGTGCCAGCAGTTTAAACTCCGACTCCTACAATGAGCAGTTCTTC.

The chain joins TRBV7-2 to TRBJ1-4; no definite D call. CDR3 length: 13 amino acids. CDR1 is SGHTA, CDR2 FQGNSA, per germline. V lost 7 bases to trimming and J lost 7 bases, with 13 bases between them. The CDR3 spells CASTSERGEKLFF. CDR3 in DNA: TGTGCCAGCACCTCCGAGCGAGGTGAAAAACTGTTTTTT. Full variable domain (rest looked up from reference TRBV7-2 and TRBJ1-4): GAGVSQSPSNKVTEKGKDVELRCDPISGHTALYWYRQSLGQGLEFLIYFQGNSAPDKSGLPSDRFSAERTGGSVSTLTIQRTQQEDSAVYLCASTSERGEKLFFGSGTQLSVL.

The chain has TRBV7-2 and TRBJ1-2; TRBD1 matches at 7 bases. This CDR3 contains 13 residues. V gave up 4 bases and J gave up 8 bases; unmatched junction bases: 7. Germline values: CDR1 SGHTA, CDR2 FQGNSA. CDR3 nucleotides: TGTGCCAGCAGCTCCGTACAGGGGTTCGGCTACACCTTC. Translated: CASSSVQGFGYTF. Looking up the rest from reference TRBV7-2 and TRBJ1-2 gives the full variable domain: GAGVSQSPSNKVTEKGKDVELRCDPISGHTALYWYRQSLGQGLEFLIYFQGNSAPDKSGLPSDRFSAERTGGSVSTLTIQRTQQEDSAVYLCASSSVQGFGYTFGSGTRLTVV.

This clone was observed a handful of times. This chain joins TRBV7-2 and TRBJ2-5; a possible D gene is TRBD2 (5 bases). CDR1 SGHTA and CDR2 FQGNSA come from the germline V gene. This CDR3 spans 13 amino acids. Trimming took off 4 bases at V and 5 bases at J, with 11 bases between the two ends. The CDR3 loop is CASSSRAEETQYF. CDR3 coding DNA: TGTGCCAGCAGCTCCCGAGCGGAGGAGACCCAGTACTTC.

J is TRBJ2-7 and V is TRBV7-8, with 8 bases aligning to TRBD1. Germline values: CDR1 SGHVS, CDR2 FQNEAQ. This CDR3 is built from 18 residues. Losses at the gene ends were 5 bases for V and 1 base for J; bases not matched to a gene: 16. The chain's CDR3 is CASSLYGGSGGRSYEQYF. CDR3 sequence (DNA): TGTGCCAGCAGCCTGTATGGGGGCTCAGGGGGCAGGTCCTACGAGCAGTACTTC.

This chain connects TRBV7-6 to TRBJ2-5; 12 bases are shared with TRBD1. Germline V gene sequence: CDR1 SGHVS, CDR2 FNYEAQ. The junction had 7 bases not matched to a gene; V was cut back by 0 bases and J by 5 bases. This CDR3 is 17 amino acids long. The CDR3 nucleotides read TGTGCCAGCAGCTTAGCGGCCGGGACAGGGGGCATGGAGACCCAGTACTTC. Its translation: CASSLAAGTGGMETQYF. The full variable domain, completed using reference TRBV7-6 and TRBJ2-5, is GAGVSQSPRYKVTKRGQDVALRCDPISGHVSLYWYRQALGQGPEFLTYFNYEAQQDKSGLPNDRFSAERPEGSISTLTIQRTEQRDSAMYRCASSLAAGTGGMETQYFGPGTRLLVL.

V usage is TRBV6-5 and J usage is TRBJ2-7, with D perhaps matching TRBD1 (6 bases). Trimming took off 2 bases at V and 5 bases at J, with 13 bases between the two ends. This CDR3 contains 14 residues. CDR1 and CDR2 from the germline V gene are MNHEY and SVGAGI. The CDR3 is CASSYDRNRDEQYF. Here the CDR3 DNA reads TGTGCCAGCAGTTACGACAGGAATCGGGACGAGCAGTACTTC.